The source of this T cell receptor beta chain is a study of shared T cell receptors in the human thymus. Measured with immunoSEQ multiplex PCR; TCRdb has only the in-frame clones, and not every one. Among 700,000 or so clones listed, 70% to 90% were seen once. These data also featured in a second study, about human thymus T cells.

The TCR was taken from a girl in the first two years of life with a congenital heart defect. The sequencing input was thymocytes.

DNA for the CDR3: TGTGCCAGCAGTTTACTCTCCAGGGCTAACTACGAGCAGTACTTC. It is translated as CASSLLSRANYEQYF. V usage is TRBV27 and J usage is TRBJ2-7; TRBD1 might be the D (5 bases). V lost 2 bases and J 3 bases, leaving 14 bases between the germline ends. The germline V gene has CDR1 MNHEY and CDR2 SMNVEV (reference sequence). The CDR3 consists of 15 residues.